Each of the 15 T cell receptor beta chains below was sequenced from the same sample in a study of blood T cells in healthy people across ages. Then a second PCR, running roughly 7 to 11 cycles, was carried out with a sample-barcoded 5' primer and a J-beta primer mix. TCRdb processed the 5' RACE reads anew with MiXCR; each CDR3 protein has one entry. The sample gives about 1.4 million distinct CDR3 sequences, around 59% of which show up once; 5.5% to 8% is in the top ten. Sample: blood. These receptors were collected from a man younger than 30 in good health.

In nucleotides, the CDR3 is TGCAGTGCTAGAGATGCCCCCTACTCCCCACCCTTTAATGAGCAGTTCTTC. Protein product: CSARDAPYSPPFNEQFF. The chain uses TRBV20-1 and TRBJ2-1; no clear D. Germline V gives CDR1 DFQATT, CDR2 SNEGSKA (reference sequence). Trimming pared 0 bases from V and 7 bases from J, leaving 22 bases between. The CDR3 totals 17 residues.

There are a few counts of this clonotype. J is TRBJ2-3 and V is TRBV6-6, with 8 nucleotides matching TRBD2. From germline, CDR1 is MNHNY and CDR2 SVGAGI (reference sequence). V trimming: 6 bases; J trimming: 4 bases; junction bases outside the gene matches: 9. CDR3 length: 15 residues. CDR3: CASRTGTSVPDTQYF. In nucleotides, the CDR3 is TGTGCCAGCAGAACCGGGACTAGTGTCCCAGATACGCAGTATTTT.

The chain combines TRBV4-3 with TRBJ1-6, with 8 bases lining up with TRBD1. The V and J ends lost 7 bases and 9 bases, in that order; junction bases with no gene match: 8. CDR1 and CDR2 (germline): LGHNA, YSLEER. This CDR3 contains 14 residues. Here the CDR3 reads CASTMTGESSPLHF. The DNA of the CDR3 is TGCGCCAGCACCATGACAGGGGAGAGTTCACCCCTCCACTTT.

Only a few counts were recorded for this clonotype. V usage is TRBV29-1 and J usage is TRBJ2-1; the match to TRBD2 covers 12 bases. In germline, CDR1 is SQVTM, CDR2 ANQGSEA. The CDR3 covers 16 residues. Trimming removed 5 bases from V and 4 bases from J; junction bases left unmatched: 9. This CDR3 is CSVSATSGSFYNEQFF. The CDR3 DNA follows: TGCAGCGTTTCTGCGACTAGCGGGAGTTTTTACAATGAGCAGTTCTTC.

The chain's CDR3 is CSVQGLARNEQFF. In DNA, the CDR3 is TGCAGCGTTCAGGGTTTAGCTAGAAATGAGCAGTTCTTC. This rearrangement joins TRBV29-1 to TRBJ2-1, with a possible D match to TRBD1 (5 bases). The germline CDR1 and CDR2 sequences are SQVTM and ANQGSEA. CDR3 size: 13 residues. With 5 bases removed from V and 7 bases from J, the gap between germline ends came to 15 bases.

The V call is TRBV10-1, the J call TRBJ2-1; 7 bases line up with TRBD1. V was clipped by 5 bases and J by 7 bases; unmatched bases: 5. This CDR3 has 13 residues. Germline V gene lookup returns CDR1 WNHNN and CDR2 SYGVQD (reference sequence). Here the CDR3 reads CASSIQGRNEQFF. CDR3 DNA sequence: TGCGCCAGCAGTATACAGGGGCGTAATGAGCAGTTCTTC.

The chain uses TRBV29-1 and TRBJ2-5, with D tentatively TRBD2 (5 bases). Germline loops: CDR1 SQVTM, CDR2 ANQGSEA. The V and J ends lost 7 bases and 3 bases respectively, with 12 bases between them. The CDR3 consists of 12 residues. The CDR3 DNA sequence: TGCAGCGACCTAACAGCGGAAGAGACCCAGTACTTC. It specifies CSDLTAEETQYF.

This clonotype was found once. A much larger clone differs by one base, so this may be a read error. The V gene is TRBV25-1, the J gene TRBJ1-1, with a tentative D call TRBD1 (6 bases). The germline V gene has CDR1 MGHDK and CDR2 SYGVNS. The V end lost 8 bases, the J end lost 1 base, and 8 bases lay between the germline ends. The CDR3 contains 12 residues. CDR3 residues: CASVQGNTEAFF. The CDR3 bases are TGTGCCAGCGTACAGGGGAACACTGAAGCTTTCTTT.

This chain joins TRBV7-2 and TRBJ2-1, with 7 bases lining up with TRBD2. In germline, CDR1 is SGHTA, CDR2 FQGNSA. V was pared by 3 bases and J by 7 bases, with 9 bases of the junction left unmatched. The CDR3 has 15 residues. In DNA, the CDR3 is TGTGCCAGCAGCTTTGAAGCGGGATCGTATAATGAGCAGTTCTTC. Translation gives CASSFEAGSYNEQFF. Looking up the rest from reference TRBV7-2 and TRBJ2-1 gives the full variable domain: GAGVSQSPSNKVTEKGKDVELRCDPISGHTALYWYRQSLGQGLEFLIYFQGNSAPDKSGLPSDRFSAERTGGSVSTLTIQRTQQEDSAVYLCASSFEAGSYNEQFFGPGTRLTVL.

The chain combines TRBV2 with TRBJ1-2; a weak D match, TRBD1 (6 bases). CDR1 and CDR2 from the germline V gene are SNHLY and FYNNEI. V shed 6 bases and J shed 3 bases, with 14 bases lying between them. The CDR3 has 14 residues. DNA of the CDR3: TGTGCCAGCAGGGCCCTGGGACAAGACTATGGCTACACCTTC. It codes for CASRALGQDYGYTF. Variable domain in full (rest from reference TRBV2 and TRBJ1-2): EPEVTQTPSHQVTQMGQEVILRCVPISNHLYFYWYRQILGQKVEFLVSFYNNEISEKSEIFDDQFSVERPDGSNFTLKIRSTKLEDSAMYFCASRALGQDYGYTFGSGTRLTVV.

The V call is TRBV6-2 or TRBV6-3, the J call TRBJ2-3; D is perhaps TRBD1 (6 bases). CDR1 is MNHEY and CDR2 is SVGEGT in the germline V gene. The CDR3 loop spans 16 amino acids. V lost 0 bases to trimming and J lost 5 bases, with 15 bases between them. The CDR3 nucleotides read TGTGCCAGCAGTTACTCGGTCGGCAGGGGAGAAGATACGCAGTATTTT. This gives the protein CASSYSVGRGEDTQYF.

This clonotype was detected many times. The junction differs from germline at one of its ends, possibly a read error. The chain uses TRBV7-2 and TRBJ2-7; the D call may be TRBD1 or TRBD2 (5 bases each). CDR1 and CDR2 (germline): SGHTA, FQGNSA. The CDR3 runs to 14 residues. CDR3 amino acids: CASSLVGGSYEQYF. Written as DNA, the CDR3 is TGTGCCAGCAGTTTAGTTGGGGGCTCCTACGAGCAGTACTTC.

The chain couples TRBV29-1 to TRBJ1-1; 8 bases are a match to TRBD1. Trimming at V came to 6 bases and at J to 10 bases, leaving 10 bases not matched to a gene. CDR3 length: 12 residues. The germline V gene encodes CDR1 SQVTM and CDR2 ANQGSEA. The CDR3 sequence is CSVEINRGGAFF. The CDR3 DNA follows: TGCAGCGTAGAAATAAACAGGGGGGGAGCTTTCTTT.

This rearrangement joins TRBV5-1 to TRBJ2-5; D ambiguous. The germline V and J ends were trimmed by 2 bases and 4 bases, with 12 bases remaining between them. CDR3 length equals 14 residues. Germline CDR1 reads SGHRS; CDR2 reads YFSETQ. The chain's CDR3 is CASSFLTTTETQYF. CDR3 bases: TGCGCCAGCAGCTTCCTCACTACAACAGAGACCCAGTACTTC.

This chain connects TRBV4-1 to TRBJ1-2; D gene uncertain. Germline V gene data show CDR1 as MGHRA and CDR2 as YSYEKL. There are 15 residues in the CDR3. V was trimmed by 0 bases and J by 3 bases, leaving 11 bases between them. The CDR3 DNA is TGCGCCAGCAGCCAAGAAAACAGCTACGACTATGGCTACACCTTC. Encoded protein: CASSQENSYDYGYTF.